This T cell receptor beta chain was profiled in a study of T cells expressing NK-cell markers. Study-wide background: One of eight sequenced donors was HCMV-seronegative; the other seven were seropositive.

Overall study findings and caveats: NKG2C+ dominant clonotype frequencies in six donors were roughly 1.0-7.5% of CD8+ T cells.

Germline V gene sequence: CDR1 SGHDN, CDR2 FVKESK. The CDR3 consists of 13 residues. Comment on this clonotype: Its antigen is not identified.

TCRdb reanalyzed the 5' RACE reads and collapses them to one entry per CDR3 protein, without DNA. Here the sample table reports about 390,000 distinct CDR3 sequences. The TCR originated in a woman aged 45-59 years in good health. Sequences were obtained from blood T cells: a sorted CD56 or NKG2C T cell subset, CD4+ or CD8+ T cells, or bulk PBMC T cells (not recorded which). V usage is TRBV14 and J usage is TRBJ2-7. The CDR3 loop reads CASSRTTTYEQYF.